Detailed here is one T cell receptor beta chain. The method was immunoSEQ multiplex PCR; TCRdb's version includes in-frame clones alone and lacks a portion of them. The sample contains over 60,000 clones, approximately 90% of which appear only once. The sample comes from a study of T cell changes during pregnancy in multiple sclerosis. The trim removed 0 bases at V and 5 bases at J, leaving 10 bases unmatched. Germline V gene data show CDR1 as KGHSH and CDR2 as LQKENI. The CDR3 consists of 17 residues. The rearrangement joins TRBV18 to TRBJ2-7; the match to TRBD1 covers 10 bases. This TCR derives from a female donor with multiple sclerosis, enrolled in a pregnancy study. The sequencing here drew on peripheral blood, taken in the first trimester of pregnancy. Here the CDR3 DNA reads TGTGCCAGCTCACCACCAGGCCCCCGACAGGGGGCAAACGAGCAGTACTTC. The encoded protein is CASSPPGPRQGANEQYF.